This T cell receptor (beta chain) emerged from a study of T-cell memory formation after mild COVID-19. This CDR3 has 14 residues. Trimming removed 2 bases at V and 5 bases at J, with 10 bases between. The V gene's germline CDR1 is MNHEY and CDR2 SMNVEV (reference sequence). In this sample, this clonotype turned up a few times. The antigen is unknown. With constant-segment primers, 5'RACE yielded cDNA libraries of TCR alpha and TCR beta that carried sample barcodes and UMIs. TCRdb processed the 5' RACE reads anew with MiXCR; each CDR3 protein has one entry. The repertoire holds fewer than 350,000 distinct CDR3 sequences, with 15% to 20% as singletons. Broader study findings: Contracting CD4+ clones lay largely in CM and EM, with CD8+ ones residing in EMRA.

Sequenced: PBMCs or a T cell subset sorted from them (not recorded which). This rearrangement joins TRBV27 to TRBJ1-5; TRBD1 might be the D (6 bases). This clonotype was sampled from a young man who had mild COVID-19 (a few samples of this study predate the infection). Cell type and time point are not known. Here the CDR3 reads CASSLQGTHQPQHF. The CDR3 nucleotides read TGTGCCAGCAGTTTACAGGGGACCCATCAGCCCCAGCATTTT.